The TCR beta chain under discussion was sequenced for a study of cytomegalovirus exposure and HLA in healthy donors listed by TCRdb under 2017. Context from the whole study: An earlier analysis of some 620 of the donors reported approximately 300 Gb of sequence data and around 100 million unique TCR beta sequences obtained from around 180 million T cells. Among the roughly 400 genotyped donors, 81% belonged to the genetic ancestry cluster associated with self-reported Caucasian donors. Typing coverage varied by locus: roughly 620-630 donors for A, B, C, DRB1 and DQB1; approximately 520 for DQA1; approximately 610 for DPA1; roughly 450 for DPB1. Donor age, sex, ethnicity and CMV serostatus were collected together with the repertoire data. Among 398 genotyped donors of the cohort, an average of approximately 240,000 unique TCR beta nucleotide sequences was sequenced per donor, of which approximately 18% were non-productive. The study aimed to test whether cataloging public T cell receptors could reveal signatures of past pathogen exposure. In a later analysis, previously published TCR beta repertoires from some 640 donors were re-analyzed and high-resolution HLA genotyping was added so that TCR occurrence patterns could be studied. A later genetic analysis took genome-wide SNP genotypes for about 55% of the 666 donors and used that subset as a discovery cohort. The study profiled the T cell repertoires of approximately 700 subjects by immunosequencing and related them to cytomegalovirus serostatus. An earlier analysis of around 580 of the donors used high-throughput TCR beta sequencing to judge whether each TCR beta V gene segment behaved as functional or pseudogenic. Along with the roughly 700-subject first cohort, a separate validation cohort of over 90 different subjects was used. About 310 gigabases of sequencing data and roughly 90 million unique TCR sequences were included in an early release covering about 600 HLA-typed donors. Every discovery cohort repertoire had been produced on one sequencing platform. The later analysis used no new phenotypic data to find candidate immune exposures, relying instead on TCR beta sequences and their occurrence across donors. Both class I and class II loci were covered by HLA typing, at four-digit resolution. Because of strong linkage in the cohort, roughly five DR-DQ haplotypes were treated as single units for association and clustering. To predict cytomegalovirus infection status, the study brought together high-throughput TCR immunosequencing, statistical association of individual TCRs with disease status, and machine learning.

Broader findings and caveats from the paper: Sequencing depth was assumed to be roughly uniform across donors in the presence/absence analyses, though that assumption may not hold. In vitro tests confirmed that three of the cytomegalovirus-associated TCR beta chains recognize cytomegalovirus antigens. In an earlier analysis of approximately 590 of the donors, most TCR beta V segments appeared in productive rearrangements about 87% or about 30% of the time, broadly matching IMGT annotations. Specific HLA alleles were associated with roughly 16,000 TCR beta sequences at a false discovery rate of 0.05 in a later analysis. A later genetic analysis reported fewer N-insertions in productive TCRs among donors in an Asian-associated ancestry cluster than the roughly 700-donor mean. In a later analysis, several top co-occurrence clusters were reported to appear linked to parvovirus B19, influenza, CMV and Epstein-Barr virus. In both the original and validation cohorts, the classifier was reported to diagnose cytomegalovirus status with high specificity and sensitivity. Because HLA typing was unavailable for some donors at each locus, only the typed subset was used in association tests. In a later analysis, most CMV-associated TCR beta chains were found to appear HLA-restricted, with HLA associations seemingly driven largely by CMV exposure. The authors suggested that the approach could potentially be extended to other disease states and immunological phenotypes. A further reported finding was that TCR beta sequences accurately predicted the HLA-A and HLA-B alleles for most subjects in the first cohort. Correlated functional status among segregating V segments might be attributable to linkage disequilibrium, but an unknown experimental factor could not be ruled out. A later analysis found that TCR association rates varied across HLA loci, with DRB1 alleles showing the most associated TCRs and HLA-C alleles the fewest. A later analysis found that HLA-associated TCR beta chains were more clonally expanded and had lower generation probabilities than equally common non-associated chains. Across donors, most TCR sequences were observed very rarely, whereas some public TCRs were present in many individuals. Because counts were too low, under 20 rarely observed V segments, including chromosome 9 orphons, were left out of the earlier analysis of 500 to 650 of the donors. A group of highly shared sequence variants was considered likely to be a technical artifact of the sequencing pipeline. An association between a missense DCLRE1C variant and V-gene and J-gene trimming of TCR beta chains was found in a later genetic analysis and replicated in an independent cohort. CMV serostatus was the only immune exposure information available for the cohort. The study listed 164 TCR beta chains as associated with cytomegalovirus. In this cohort, only TCR beta chains were sequenced, and detectable features were limited by the absence of alpha or paired-chain data. Assigning TCR associations to individual alleles was difficult when HLA alleles, especially DR and DQ, strongly co-occurred.

The cohort comprised hundreds of healthy bone marrow donors. At the time of sampling, every cohort member was nominally healthy, though immune exposures that went unrecorded were likely present. The donor tested CMV seronegative, placing the donor among the 350 to 400 seronegative members of the cohort. Each donor provided a peripheral blood sample, and peripheral blood mononuclear cells were used for TCR beta sequencing. Genomic DNA extraction from the blood cell samples was performed with the Qiagen DNeasy Blood Extraction Kit. This clone has just a few counts. The target of this receptor is not known. Base qualities were left out, and no much larger clone turns up one base away. The library relied on the immunoSEQ multiplex PCR assay. The multiplex PCR relied on a mix of 60 forward primers for TCR Vbeta segments and 13 reverse primers for TCR Jbeta segments. The CDR3 region of rearranged TCR beta genes was amplified from genomic DNA with a multiplex PCR assay. Amplified TCR beta libraries were sequenced as 87-base-pair reads on the Illumina HiSeq System. The paper's data handling went like this. A later analysis counted some 80 million unique TCR beta chains across the 666 repertoires, and approximately 11 million of these chains were shared by at least two donors. To remove PCR and sequencing errors, raw reads were error-corrected and collapsed into unique sequences using a nearest-neighbor algorithm that merged closely related sequences. V, D and J gene segments were assigned by aligning CDR3 sequences to IMGT reference sequences. Each retained sequence needed at least a six-nucleotide match to both a V gene segment and a J gene segment. Rearrangements were called productive when the CDR3 lacked stop codons and stayed in frame with V and J; all others were non-productive. Following IMGT convention, CDR3 was defined as the stretch from the second conserved V-encoded cysteine to the conserved J-encoded phenylalanine. Sequences without an unambiguous match to a single V gene segment were excluded from the earlier analysis of approximately 600 of the donors. In an earlier analysis of a few hundred of the donors, V segments were called functional above 56.7% productive rearrangements and were called segregating when the between-donor standard deviation exceeded 5%. A statistical classification framework was built to diagnose cytomegalovirus status from the catalog of TCR beta chain sequences. V and J gene assignment, in a later analysis, came from comparing TCR nucleotide sequences with IMGT/GENE-DB human TR gene sequences. In a later analysis, CDR3 sequences and most-parsimonious VDJ recombination scenarios were assigned using the TCRdist pipeline. A later analysis defined each TCR beta chain by its CDR3 amino acid sequence plus V-gene family, and excluded reads lacking a unique V-gene family. In a later analysis, some 600 highly shared, low-generation-probability nucleotide sequences were removed to address suspected cross-contamination and a sequencing artifact. For each public chain, a later analysis derived a clonal expansion index from normalized ranks of inferred template counts within each repertoire. Generation probabilities in a later analysis came from a VDJ recombination model fitted to out-of-frame rearrangements, and those results were checked against IGoR. A later analysis scored TCR-TCR, TCR-HLA and TCR-CMV co-occurrence with hypergeometric tests, applying a repertoire-size bias correction to TCR pairs. In a later analysis, false discovery rates were estimated by permuting HLA or CMV assignments 20 times. In a later analysis, co-occurring TCRs were grouped using DBSCAN, and TCRdist sequence similarity was added for clustering within HLA-allele-positive subsets. For co-occurrence clustering, repertoires with fewer than 30,000 or more than 120,000 public chains were excluded, along with roughly five repertoires with anomalous nucleotide sharing. TCRdb holds this immuneACCESS table with in-frame rearrangements only. Some clones are missing; in checked studies, unresolved V genes explain under half, and the rest has no known cause. From that table come the V and J calls and clone size; the DNA was used to work out D and trimming. The sample has fewer than 200,000 clones on record, roughly 84% of them singletons. The top ten constitute about 1.5% of the sample.

The specimen sequenced was PBMCs. The sequence derives from a male donor in good health and CMV-seronegative.

The nucleotides read TGTGCCAGCAGCTTGGCAGGGAATAGGTACGAGCAGTACTTC. Translated, it gives CASSLAGNRYEQYF. The chain uses TRBV7-9 and TRBJ2-7; the D gene is perhaps TRBD1, from 5 matching bases. CDR1 and CDR2, looked up from the germline V gene (reference sequence), are SEHNR and FQNEAQ. The CDR3 sequence holds 14 residues, the cysteine and phenylalanine included. Left in the record is the CDR3 DNA by itself, 42 bases read in frame from the first base. V is pared back by 3 bases and J by 4 bases, with 13 bases lying between the germline termini.